These 32 T cell receptor beta chains were all obtained from the same sample, sequenced in a study of T cells in Graves' hyperthyroidism and ophthalmopathy (dated by TCRdb to about 2019). Library creation used multiplex PCR. The sequencer was an Illumina HiSeq 2000. Amplification of TCR beta CDR3 regions was carried out from RNA transcripts. A first-round RT-PCR of the TCR CDR3 used the HTBI primer set with the Qiagen OneStep RT-PCR kit. TCRdb reprocessing: public reads trimmed at Q25 with fastp, clones called with MiXCR, in-frame beta chains kept. Every CDR3 protein is listed once, alongside the most common genes and DNA of its rows. In this sample the table shows fewer than 400,000 distinct CDR3 sequences, roughly 13% of which occur a single time. In total, the top ten clones hold around 28% of the sample. Sequencing was performed on blood. The receptors were gathered from a man aged 50 to 59 with Graves' ophthalmopathy.

This sequence joins TRBV3-1 and TRBJ2-6; no clear D gene. This CDR3 comprises 16 residues. The V gene's germline CDR1 is LGHDT and CDR2 YNNKEL (reference sequence). The V and J ends lost 6 bases and 1 base respectively, with 13 bases between them. In nucleotides, the CDR3 is TGTGCCAGCAGACCCACCGGTTCATCTGGGGCCAACGTCCTGACTTTC. Amino acid sequence: CASRPTGSSGANVLTF.

This clonotype was seen many times. CDR3 sequence: CASSYRHRSGGSYEQYF. CDR3 sequence (DNA): TGTGCCAGCAGTTACAGGCATCGAAGCGGGGGCTCCTACGAGCAGTACTTC. V is TRBV6-5 and J is TRBJ2-7; 8 positions match TRBD2. CDR1 and CDR2 from the germline V gene are MNHEY and SVGAGI. V shed 2 bases and J 0 bases; nucleotides not matched to a gene: 9. There are 17 residues in the CDR3.

The chain couples TRBV5-8 to TRBJ2-5; D is undetermined. Trimming took 7 bases from V and 2 from J, leaving 15 bases between them. The germline V gene has CDR1 SGHTS and CDR2 YDEGEE. The CDR3 length is 14 residues. This CDR3 is CASLETLTQETQYF. CDR3 coding DNA: TGTGCCAGCTTAGAGACATTAACTCAAGAGACCCAGTACTTC.

This clonotype was picked up many times. This chain links TRBV7-8 with TRBJ1-2; D might be TRBD1 (5 bases). The CDR3 length is 14 residues. Germline assignment: CDR1 SGHVS and CDR2 FQNEAQ. V was shortened by 7 bases and J by 3 bases, with 15 bases between the two germline ends. The DNA for the CDR3 is TGTGCCAGCAACCCTCGGGGGGGGGACTATGGCTACACCTTC. This sequence encodes CASNPRGGDYGYTF. Combining the CDR3 with reference TRBV7-8 and TRBJ1-2 gives the whole variable domain GAGVSQSPRYKVAKRGQDVALRCDPISGHVSLFWYQQALGQGPEFLTYFQNEAQLDKSGLPSDRFFAERPEGSVSTLKIQRTQQEDSAVYLCASNPRGGDYGYTFGSGTRLTVV.

The V gene is TRBV19, the J gene TRBJ2-1; 13 bases match TRBD2. From germline, CDR1 is LNHDA and CDR2 SQIVND (reference sequence). This CDR3 region has 16 residues. With V trimmed by 6 bases and J by 5 bases, 7 bases remained unmatched. The CDR3 region has the DNA TGTGCCAGTAGGTTGGGGGGACTAGCGGGGAACAATGAGCAGTTCTTC. Translating it yields CASRLGGLAGNNEQFF.

This clonotype was seen a few times. This chain links TRBV7-3 with TRBJ1-3, with TRBD1 as a possible D gene (6 bases). Per germline, CDR1 SGHTA and CDR2 FQGTGA. The CDR3 loop spans 15 amino acids. V was cut by 5 bases and J by 0 bases, with 11 bases left in between. CDR3 DNA sequence: TGTGCCAGCAGCCCGGGGGCCAACTCTGGAAACACCATATATTTT. Its translation is CASSPGANSGNTIYF. The full variable domain, rest sourced from reference TRBV7-3 and TRBJ1-3, is GAGVSQTPSNKVTEKGKYVELRCDPISGHTALYWYRQSLGQGPEFLIYFQGTGAADDSGLPNDRFFAVRPEGSVSTLKIQRTERGDSAVYLCASSPGANSGNTIYFGEGSWLTVV.

A word on this clonotype: This sequence may be a read error, since a much larger clone differs from it by one base. It is likely a read error, because the conserved phenylalanine at the end of the CDR3 is missing. The chain recombines TRBV11-2 with TRBJ1-1; no reliable D call. Trimming stripped 2 bases from V and 1 base from J, with 8 bases between. There are 14 residues in the CDR3. Germline loops: CDR1 SGHAT, CDR2 FQNNGV. For the CDR3, the DNA is TGTGCCAGCAGCTTAAATTTGGGGAACACTGAAGCTTTCCTT. Translating it yields CASSLNLGNTEAFL.

This clonotype has more than one count but fewer than ten. Germline and junction disagree at one end, which may indicate a read error. The J gene is TRBJ2-2, the V gene TRBV5-1; a possible D gene is TRBD2 (6 bases). Germline lookup yields CDR1 SGHRS and CDR2 YFSETQ. This CDR3 region has 17 residues. The CDR3 coding sequence is TGCGCCGGCAGCTTGGCCTGGGGACTGGAGGACCCCGGGGAGCTGTTTTTT. Translated, it gives CAGSLAWGLEDPGELFF.

The rearrangement links TRBV20-1 to TRBJ2-7, with TRBD2 matching 7 bases. The germline V gene encodes CDR1 DFQATT and CDR2 SNEGSKA (reference sequence). The CDR3 is 13 amino acids. The ends lost 4 bases at V and 5 bases at J; junction bases unmatched: 8. Here the CDR3 DNA reads TGCAGTGCTACCCGCGGGAGTTCCCACGAGCAGTACTTC. This sequence encodes CSATRGSSHEQYF.

This chain joins TRBV5-1 and TRBJ2-1; D is tentatively TRBD1 or TRBD2 (5 bases each). V shed 4 bases and J shed 7 bases, with 18 bases lying between them. Germline CDR1 SGHRS, CDR2 YFSETQ. CDR3 length: 15 residues. CDR3 sequence reads: CASSITGTPRNEQFF. CDR3 in DNA: TGCGCCAGCAGCATAACCGGGACCCCGCGTAATGAGCAGTTCTTC.

In this sample, this clonotype turned up many times. The chain has TRBV27 and TRBJ2-1; 10 bases align to TRBD2. CDR1 and CDR2 from the germline V gene are MNHEY and SMNVEV (reference sequence). J lost 8 bases, V lost 8 bases, and 9 bases had no gene match. The CDR3 has 14 residues. The CDR3 region has the DNA TGTGCCAGCGGAATAGCGGGAGGATCTTATGAGCAGTTCTTC. Encoded protein: CASGIAGGSYEQFF.

This clonotype was seen at least ten times. The J gene is TRBJ2-3, the V gene TRBV6-1; perhaps TRBD2 as D (6 bases). This CDR3 contains 15 residues. The germline CDR1 and CDR2 sequences are MNHNS and SASEGT. The V end lost 3 bases, the J end lost 3 bases, and 13 bases lay between the germline ends. The CDR3 reads CASSDGGARTDTQYF. CDR3 in DNA: TGTGCCAGCAGTGATGGAGGGGCTAGGACAGATACGCAGTATTTT.

J is TRBJ1-4 and V is TRBV7-9; the D is unclear. The V end lost 5 bases, the J end lost 3 bases, and 4 bases lay between the germline ends. This CDR3 has 12 residues. From germline, CDR1 is SEHNR and CDR2 FQNEAQ (reference sequence). The CDR3 here is CASSGANEKLFF. The CDR3 DNA reads TGTGCCAGCAGCGGGGCTAATGAAAAACTGTTTTTT.

This chain connects TRBV6-1 to TRBJ2-1; D unresolved. The V gene lost 2 bases and the J gene lost 3 bases, with 5 bases spanning the gap. Per germline, CDR1 MNHNS and CDR2 SASEGT. This CDR3 contains 13 residues. This CDR3 reads CASSERSYNEQFF. CDR3 DNA sequence: TGTGCCAGCAGTGAACGGAGCTACAATGAGCAGTTCTTC.

This clonotype was detected only a few times. In nucleotides, the CDR3 is TGTGCCAGCTCACCTCCGGGCGGGAGGACCTACGAGCAGTACTTC. The encoded protein is CASSPPGGRTYEQYF. The genes are TRBV18 and TRBJ2-7, with TRBD2 identical over 8 bases. V lost 3 bases, J lost 2 bases, and 6 bases stayed unmatched. Germline V gene sequence: CDR1 KGHSH, CDR2 LQKENI. The length of the CDR3 is 15 residues.

The CDR3 is CASSSSGLGSGSSYNEQFF. CDR3 coding DNA: TGTGCCAGCAGCTCCAGTGGCCTAGGGAGCGGGAGTTCCTACAATGAGCAGTTCTTC. The V call is TRBV7-9, the J call TRBJ2-1, with TRBD2 matching 8 bases. The germline V gene encodes CDR1 SEHNR and CDR2 FQNEAQ (reference sequence). This CDR3 is 19 amino acids long. Unmatched junction bases numbered 15, after V lost 4 bases and J lost 1 base.

This clonotype was recorded at least ten times. The chain uses TRBV2 and TRBJ1-5; unclear D gene. The CDR3 loop spans 16 amino acids. Germline CDR1 SNHLY, CDR2 FYNNEI. V was pared by 3 bases and J by 3 bases, with 15 bases between. The CDR3 protein is CASSDAVGRVNQPQHF. CDR3 DNA: TGTGCCAGCAGTGACGCCGTTGGAAGGGTCAATCAGCCCCAGCATTTT.

This clonotype was detected ten times or more. The gene calls are TRBV24-1 and TRBJ2-3; 9 bases match TRBD2. The V gene end was trimmed by 1 base and the J gene end by 3 bases; junction bases not matched to a gene: 13. Germline CDR1 KGHDR, CDR2 SFDVKD. The CDR3 sequence is 19 residues long. The CDR3 DNA reads TGTGCCACCAGTGATTTAAGGGGCGGGGGGGAGAGGCTTACAGATACGCAGTATTTT. It is translated as CATSDLRGGGERLTDTQYF.

This clonotype was detected ten times or more. This chain links TRBV14 with TRBJ2-7, with D possibly matching TRBD1 (6 bases). The CDR3 totals 13 residues. Per the germline V gene, CDR1 is SGHDN and CDR2 is FVKESK. The V and J ends lost 2 bases and 3 bases respectively, with 8 bases between them. The CDR3 loop reads CASSQLGGYEQYF. CDR3 coding DNA: TGTGCCAGCAGCCAATTAGGGGGCTACGAGCAGTACTTC.

This clonotype was detected ten times or more. V gene TRBV7-8 combines with J gene TRBJ1-1; 8 bases align to TRBD1. The V and J ends lost 6 bases and 1 base, in that order; junction bases with no gene match: 1. This CDR3 contains 13 residues. Germline V gives CDR1 SGHVS, CDR2 FQNEAQ. The CDR3 is CASRGQGNTEAFF. CDR3 sequence (DNA): TGTGCCAGCAGAGGACAGGGGAACACTGAAGCTTTCTTT.

Note on this clonotype: This may stem from a read error, because a much larger clone lies one nucleotide away. V usage is TRBV6-1 and J usage is TRBJ2-7; TRBD2 might be the D (5 bases). The CDR3 covers 14 residues. Germline CDR1 reads MNHNS; CDR2 reads SASEGT. Trimming cost V 5 bases and J 0 bases, with 11 bases left between them. The CDR3 bases are TGTGCCAGCAGTACACCGGGAACCTCCTACGAGCAGTACTTC. As protein: CASSTPGTSYEQYF.

This clonotype was detected many times. The chain recombines TRBV28 with TRBJ1-2, with TRBD1 matching over 10 bases. Losses at the gene ends were 7 bases for V and 0 bases for J; bases not matched to a gene: 14. The CDR3 is 18 residues long. CDR1 and CDR2 (germline): MDHEN, SYDVKM. The CDR3 DNA sequence: TGTGCCAGCATCCCGACAGGGGGCGTTAGATCGGCTAACTATGGCTACACCTTC. Translated, it gives CASIPTGGVRSANYGYTF.

The chain links TRBV10-3 to TRBJ2-5; 9 positions agree with TRBD2. Germline V gene lookup returns CDR1 ENHRY and CDR2 SYGVKD. The CDR3 length is 17 residues. The trim removed 0 bases at V and 0 bases at J, leaving 5 bases unmatched. The CDR3 reads CAISESTSGGYQETQYF. The CDR3 DNA is TGTGCCATCAGTGAGTCGACTAGCGGAGGGTACCAAGAGACCCAGTACTTC.

This CDR3 is CASSTPTGYSEQFF. The CDR3 bases are TGTGCCAGCAGTACACCAACAGGGTATAGCGAGCAGTTCTTC. The rearrangement links TRBV27 to TRBJ2-1; a possible D gene is TRBD1 (6 bases). The CDR3 sequence is 14 residues long. CDR1 is MNHEY, CDR2 SMNVEV, per germline (reference sequence). Trimming cost V 5 bases and J 10 bases, with 18 bases left between them.

This clonotype was picked up many times. The V and J genes are TRBV7-9 and TRBJ2-5; D gene unclear. The CDR3 has 12 amino acids. CDR1 and CDR2 from the germline V gene are SEHNR and FQNEAQ (reference sequence). The V end lost 1 base, the J end lost 2 bases, and 2 bases lay between the germline ends. The CDR3 loop reads CASSLVQETQYF. In DNA form, the CDR3 reads TGTGCCAGCAGCTTAGTTCAAGAGACCCAGTACTTC.

This clonotype was observed many times. This chain links TRBV11-2 with TRBJ2-7; no clear D. The CDR3 sequence is 16 residues long. CDR1 SGHAT and CDR2 FQNNGV come from the germline V gene. The V end lost 1 base, the J end lost 2 bases, and 15 bases lay between the germline ends. The CDR3 reads CASSLVSAGMAYEQYF. The CDR3 region has the DNA TGTGCCAGCAGCTTAGTTTCGGCAGGAATGGCCTACGAGCAGTACTTC. Full variable domain (remainder filled in from reference TRBV11-2 and TRBJ2-7): EAGVAQSPRYKIIEKRQSVAFWCNPISGHATLYWYQQILGQGPKLLIQFQNNGVVDDSQLPKDRFSAERLKGVDSTLKIQPAKLEDSAVYLCASSLVSAGMAYEQYFGPGTRLTVT.

This clonotype was recorded many times. The gene calls are TRBV2 and TRBJ2-1, with D possibly being TRBD2 (6 bases). The CDR3 length is 12 residues. Trimming cost V 3 bases and J 13 bases, with 13 bases left between them. From germline, CDR1 is SNHLY and CDR2 FYNNEI. This CDR3 is CASSDPGLQQFF. The CDR3 bases are TGTGCCAGCAGTGACCCGGGACTGCAACAGTTCTTC.

Ten or more counts support this clonotype. The gene calls are TRBV20-1 and TRBJ2-3, with D possibly matching TRBD2 (5 bases). CDR1 is DFQATT, CDR2 SNEGSKA, per germline (reference sequence). Trimming removed 5 bases from V and 5 bases from J, with 11 bases in between. This CDR3 region has 12 residues. For the CDR3, the DNA is TGCAGTGCTTTAGCGCGAAGAGATACGCAGTATTTT. Residues: CSALARRDTQYF.

This clonotype has just a few counts. The rearrangement joins TRBV20-1 to TRBJ2-3; D may be TRBD1 (6 bases). V lost 4 bases and J 0 bases, leaving 11 bases between the germline ends. In germline, CDR1 is DFQATT, CDR2 SNEGSKA (reference sequence). The CDR3 length is 14 residues. The CDR3 DNA sequence: TGCAGTGCTAAAGGGGGTCTTAGCACAGATACGCAGTATTTT. As protein: CSAKGGLSTDTQYF.

The table lists this clonotype with many counts. The CDR3 DNA sequence: TGTGCCAGCAGTTACACATCTGGGACTAGCGGGAACTCCTACGAGCAGTACTTC. Its translation: CASSYTSGTSGNSYEQYF. J is TRBJ2-7 and V is TRBV6-5; 13 bases map to TRBD2. The CDR3 has 18 amino acids. The ends lost 2 bases at V and 0 bases at J; junction bases unmatched: 7. The germline gives CDR1 MNHEY, CDR2 SVGAGI.

This clonotype appeared a few times. The chain is built from TRBV10-2 and TRBJ2-3; tentative D call: TRBD2 (6 bases). CDR3 size: 12 residues. Germline V gene data show CDR1 as WSHSY and CDR2 as SAAADI. V lost 8 bases and J lost 6, with 12 bases in between. CDR3 sequence reads: CASDGGGDTQYF. In DNA form, the CDR3 reads TGCGCCAGCGACGGGGGTGGCGATACGCAGTATTTT.

This clonotype was observed at least ten times. The gene calls are TRBV6-1 and TRBJ2-1, with 10 bases fitting TRBD2. V was clipped by 9 bases and J by 8 bases; unmatched bases: 22. Germline V CDR1 and CDR2: MNHNS, SASEGT. This CDR3 has 18 amino acids. The CDR3 is CASREREGKVPIAHEQFF. The CDR3 nucleotides read TGTGCCAGTAGAGAGCGGGAGGGTAAGGTTCCGATCGCCCATGAGCAGTTCTTC.